The rows below give T cell receptor beta chains drawn from one sample of a study of blood T cell repertoires in COVID-19. Measured with immunoSEQ multiplex PCR; TCRdb has only the in-frame clones, and not every one. Of 270,000 or so clones in the sample, 80% to 90% were seen once. The sequenced material came from peripheral blood. The receptors were gathered from a man aged 35-49 years with acute or convalescent COVID-19. The CDR3 runs from the conserved cysteine through the conserved F or W. Fields, in order: V gene, D gene, clone size, J gene, CDR3 DNA, CDR3 protein. The D gene is left open where the match is weak. Clone size is stated in some rows and not others, as once, few, many or a class when expanded.

>TRBV5-6|NA|NA|TRBJ2-2
TGTGCCAGCAGCTTGCCCGGGGCGAACACCGGGGAGCTGTTTTTT
CASSLPGANTGELFF
>TRBV7-2|NA|NA|TRBJ1-1
TGTGCCAGCAGCTTAGTAGCTCTTCGGCAGGGGACTGAAGCTTTCTTT
CASSLVALRQGTEAFF
>TRBV6-1|NA|NA|TRBJ1-2
TGTGCCAGCAGTGAAGATGAGGGATATGGCTACACCTTC
CASSEDEGYGYTF
>TRBV2|NA|NA|TRBJ1-4
TGTGCCAGCAGTGAAGCGGCAGGGTGGAATGAAAAACTGTTTTTT
CASSEAAGWNEKLFF
>TRBV5-1|NA|NA|TRBJ2-2
TGCGCCAGCAGCTTGACGGGTCTCACCGGGGAGCTGTTTTTT
CASSLTGLTGELFF
>TRBV12-3/TRBV12-4|NA|NA|TRBJ2-7
TGTGCCAGCAGTTTTCTTCAGTTCTACGAGCAGTACTTC
CASSFLQFYEQYF
>TRBV28|NA|NA|TRBJ1-5
TGTGCCAGCAGCCAGGTCCAAGAGCCCCAGCATTTT
CASSQVQEPQHF
>TRBV2|NA|NA|TRBJ1-2
TGTGCCAGCAGTCCCCAACTGCCGGCTAACTATGGCTACACCTTC
CASSPQLPANYGYTF
>TRBV18|TRBD1|NA|TRBJ2-7
TGTGCCAGCTCACCAATTCCGGGACAGGGTAGCAACGAGCAGTACTTC
CASSPIPGQGSNEQYF
>TRBV6-1|TRBD1|NA|TRBJ1-5
TGTGCCAGCAGTGAGGGGACAGAAGGCAATCAGCCCCAGCATTTT
CASSEGTEGNQPQHF
>TRBV7-8|TRBD1|few|TRBJ2-7
TGTGCCAGCAGTTTCCTAACAGGGGGCATGTACGAGCAGTACTTC
CASSFLTGGMYEQYF
>TRBV3-1/TRBV3-2|TRBD1|NA|TRBJ1-6
TGTGCCAGCAGCCAAGAAAGTTGGACAGGGGGGAATTCACCCCTCCACTTT
CASSQESWTGGNSPLHF
>TRBV12-3/TRBV12-4|TRBD1|NA|TRBJ2-7
TGTGCCAGCTCAGGGGGCGACTACGAGCAGTACTTC
CASSGGDYEQYF
>TRBV6-5|NA|NA|TRBJ1-4
TGTGCCAGCAGTTACACCGGGGGGAGTAATGAAAAACTGTTTTTT
CASSYTGGSNEKLFF
>TRBV13|TRBD1|NA|TRBJ2-1
TGTGCCAGCAGCTTAACGACAGGGTTCAATGAGCAGTTCTTC
CASSLTTGFNEQFF
>TRBV12-3/TRBV12-4|NA|NA|TRBJ1-6
TGTGCCAGCAGTTTCGGGAATTCACCCCTCCACTTT
CASSFGNSPLHF
>TRBV7-2|NA|NA|TRBJ2-3
TGTGCCAGCAGCGACAGGGATACGCAGTATTTT
CASSDRDTQYF
>TRBV7-2|TRBD1|NA|TRBJ1-1
TGTGCCAGCAGCTTATTGTCGGGGGTGACACAGGGGGCGAGGACTGAAGCTTTCTTT
CASSLLSGVTQGARTEAFF
>TRBV6-5|NA|NA|TRBJ1-5
TGTGCCAGCAAGGTAGGGGCGAGCAATCAGCCCCAGCATTTT
CASKVGASNQPQHF
>TRBV7-9|NA|once|TRBJ1-4
TGTGCCAGCAGCTTCGGGGGGTCCAGTGAAAAACTGTTTTTT
CASSFGGSSEKLFF
>TRBV5-1|TRBD1|NA|TRBJ2-4
TGCGCCAGCAGCACAGTTCCGGGACAGTTAGCCAAAAACATTCAGTACTTC
CASSTVPGQLAKNIQYF
>TRBV5-4|TRBD1|NA|TRBJ1-2
TGTGCCAGCAGCTCCAACAGGGGGCAATATGGCTACACCTTC
CASSSNRGQYGYTF
>TRBV27|TRBD2|NA|TRBJ2-7
TGTGCCAGCTCCTTAGGGACTACTCTCGCAGAGCAGTACTTC
CASSLGTTLAEQYF
>TRBV19|NA|NA|TRBJ1-1
TGTGCCAGTAGTACCTATATCGTCGGGGCTTTCTTT
CASSTYIVGAFF
>TRBV10-3|TRBD2|NA|TRBJ2-1
TGTGCCTTCGGGGAGGGCCGGGAGCAGTTCTTC
CAFGEGREQFF
>TRBV19|NA|once|TRBJ1-1
TGTGCCAGTAGTATCCAGGGGTTACGGACTGAAGCTTTCTTT
CASSIQGLRTEAFF
>TRBV24-1|TRBD1|NA|TRBJ2-5
TGTGCCACCAGTGATGCCGGGACAGTAAGAAAAGAGACCCAGTACTTC
CATSDAGTVRKETQYF
>TRBV5-1|TRBD1|NA|TRBJ1-2
TGCGCCAGCAGCTTGATCTTGGGCCAGGGGGCGCGGGGCTACACCTTC
CASSLILGQGARGYTF
>TRBV5-6|TRBD1|NA|TRBJ1-4
TGTGCCAGCAGCTGGGGACAGACAGAGGCTAATGAAAAACTGTTTTTT
CASSWGQTEANEKLFF
>TRBV6-5|NA|NA|TRBJ1-5
TGTGCCGAAGGGACTCTAGGTTGGAAAAATCAGCCCCAGCATTTT
CAEGTLGWKNQPQHF
>TRBV19|NA|NA|TRBJ1-5
TGTGCCAGTAGCACAGACGCTTGGGGCAATCAGCCCCAGCATTTT
CASSTDAWGNQPQHF
>TRBV4-2|TRBD1|NA|TRBJ2-2
TGTGCCAGCAGCCAACCACAGGGGGCGAAGTCCGGGGAGCTGTTTTTT
CASSQPQGAKSGELFF
>TRBV5-6|NA|NA|TRBJ2-3
TGTGCCAGCAGCTTGGGGCCAGGGCGCACAGATACGCAGTATTTT
CASSLGPGRTDTQYF
>TRBV5-4|NA|NA|TRBJ1-1
TGTGCCAGCAGCTCCCTAGGCCGGGGGGAGGCTTTCTTT
CASSSLGRGEAFF
>TRBV6-1|NA|NA|TRBJ1-2
TGTGCCAGCAGTGAAGATGTCATAGACTATGGCTACACCTTC
CASSEDVIDYGYTF
>TRBV4-2|NA|NA|TRBJ2-2
TGTGCCAGCAGCCAAGACCCAGCGGGGAACACCGGGGAGCTGTTTTTT
CASSQDPAGNTGELFF
>TRBV7-9|NA|NA|TRBJ1-1
TGTGCCAGCAGCTTAGAACCAGGGACTGAAGCTTTCTTT
CASSLEPGTEAFF
>TRBV5-1|TRBD2|once|TRBJ2-3
TGCGCCAGCATGGTGGGGGGGGGCACAGATACGCAGTATTTT
CASMVGGGTDTQYF
>TRBV29-1|NA|NA|TRBJ2-1
TGCAGCGTTGGAATTAGCGCATCCTACAATGAGCAGTTCTTC
CSVGISASYNEQFF
>TRBV5-1|NA|NA|TRBJ2-7
TGCGCCAGCAGCCTCTCGACAGGCTACGAGCAGTACTTC
CASSLSTGYEQYF
>TRBV19|NA|once|TRBJ2-5
TGTGCCAGTAGTTCAAAAGAGACCCAGTACTTC
CASSSKETQYF
>TRBV4-1|TRBD1|NA|TRBJ1-2
TGCGCCAGCAGCCAACCGGGACAGGGGTTCAGTGGCTACACCTTC
CASSQPGQGFSGYTF
>TRBV5-4|TRBD2|NA|TRBJ2-5
TGTGCCAGCAGCCTCCGGCGGACTAGTGCCTACCAAGAGACCCAGTACTTC
CASSLRRTSAYQETQYF
>TRBV5-6|NA|NA|TRBJ1-1
TGTGCCAGCAGCTGGGCAAACACTGAAGCTTTCTTT
CASSWANTEAFF